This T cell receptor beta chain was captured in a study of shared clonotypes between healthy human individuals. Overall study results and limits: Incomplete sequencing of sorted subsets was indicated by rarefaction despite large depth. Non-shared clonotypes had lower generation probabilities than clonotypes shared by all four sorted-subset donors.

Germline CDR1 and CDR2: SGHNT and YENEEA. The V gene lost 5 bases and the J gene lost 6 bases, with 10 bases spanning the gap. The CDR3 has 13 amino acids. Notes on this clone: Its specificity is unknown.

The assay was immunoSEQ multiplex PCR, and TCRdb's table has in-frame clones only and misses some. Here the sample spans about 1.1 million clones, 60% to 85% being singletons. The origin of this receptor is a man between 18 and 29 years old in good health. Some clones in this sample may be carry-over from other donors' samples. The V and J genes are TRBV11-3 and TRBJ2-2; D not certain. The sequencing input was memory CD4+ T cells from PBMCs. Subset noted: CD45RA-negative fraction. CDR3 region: CASSPSYPGELFF. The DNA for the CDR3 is TGTGCCAGCAGCCCCTCTTATCCCGGGGAGCTGTTTTTT.